These T cell receptor beta chains were read from a single sample in a study of long-term antiretroviral therapy in people with HIV. Some clones are missing from TCRdb's copy, which holds only in-frame ones; the method was immunoSEQ multiplex PCR. The profile shows about 44,000 clones, nearly 95% of them singletons. The sequences come from unsorted PBMCs, collected 3.7 years after starting antiretroviral therapy. These receptors originate from a woman aged 45-65 years with HIV. The CDR3 runs from the conserved cysteine through the conserved F or W. Each record gives: J gene, V gene, D gene, clone size, CDR3 protein, CDR3 DNA. A D gene is named only where the DNA matches it firmly. Clone size is not always given. Where it is, it says once, few, many or a class for expanded clones.

J: TRBJ2-7; V: TRBV13; D: TRBD1; size: -; CDR3: CASSPGQGYEQYF; DNA: TGTGCCAGCAGCCCCGGACAGGGCTACGAGCAGTACTTC
J: TRBJ1-2; V: TRBV2; D: -; size: -; CDR3: CASSRDRNPNYGYTF; DNA: TGTGCCAGCAGTCGTGACAGGAATCCTAACTATGGCTACACCTTC
J: TRBJ2-2; V: TRBV6-5; D: -; size: -; CDR3: CASIDSNTGELFF; DNA: TGTGCCAGCATTGACTCCAACACCGGGGAGCTGTTTTTT
J: TRBJ1-5; V: TRBV19; D: TRBD1; size: -; CDR3: CASSPRTGDQPQHF; DNA: TGTGCCAGTAGTCCTCGGACAGGGGACCAGCCCCAGCATTTT
J: TRBJ1-4; V: TRBV19; D: -; size: -; CDR3: CASSISEGEKLFF; DNA: TGTGCCAGTAGTATCTCGGAGGGTGAAAAACTGTTTTTT
J: TRBJ1-4; V: TRBV6-6; D: -; size: -; CDR3: CASRGRVANEKLFF; DNA: TGTGCCAGCAGGGGGCGGGTCGCGAATGAAAAACTGTTTTTT
J: TRBJ2-7; V: TRBV7-9; D: TRBD1; size: -; CDR3: CASSLGRLFRGRDEQYF; DNA: TGTGCCAGCAGCTTAGGTCGGTTATTCAGGGGGCGGGACGAGCAGTACTTC
J: TRBJ1-1; V: TRBV10-1; D: -; size: once; CDR3: CASSELRGRNTEAFF; DNA: TGCGCCAGCAGTGAACTGAGGGGTCGGAACACTGAAGCTTTCTTT
J: TRBJ1-6; V: TRBV19; D: -; size: once; CDR3: CASSREIQGSSYNSPLHF; DNA: TGTGCCAGTAGTCGGGAAATACAGGGAAGCTCCTATAATTCACCCCTCCACTTT
J: TRBJ1-4; V: TRBV7-3; D: -; size: -; CDR3: CASSKTGKEEKLFF; DNA: TGTGCCAGCAGCAAGACGGGGAAGGAAGAAAAACTGTTTTTT
J: TRBJ1-1; V: TRBV7-2; D: -; size: once; CDR3: CASSLQPNTEAFF; DNA: TGTGCCAGCAGTCTTCAGCCGAACACTGAAGCTTTCTTT
J: TRBJ2-1; V: TRBV5-4; D: TRBD2; size: -; CDR3: CASSPGLAGGNPYNEQFF; DNA: TGTGCCAGCAGCCCCGGACTAGCGGGGGGGAATCCCTACAATGAGCAGTTCTTC
J: TRBJ2-2; V: TRBV6-1; D: -; size: -; CDR3: CASSTEARPGELFF; DNA: TGTGCCAGCAGTACAGAAGCTAGGCCCGGGGAGCTGTTTTTT
J: TRBJ2-6; V: TRBV7-3; D: -; size: once; CDR3: CASSLRVAGANVLTF; DNA: TGTGCCAGCAGCCTCCGCGTCGCTGGGGCCAACGTCCTGACTTTC
J: TRBJ2-7; V: TRBV6-6; D: -; size: once; CDR3: CASRDGQSSYEQYF; DNA: TGTGCCAGCAGGGATGGACAGAGCTCCTACGAGCAGTACTTC
J: TRBJ2-7; V: TRBV5-1; D: TRBD1; size: -; CDR3: CASNSGQEVDEQYF; DNA: TGCGCCAGCAACTCCGGACAGGAAGTGGACGAGCAGTACTTC
J: TRBJ1-1; V: TRBV27; D: -; size: -; CDR3: CASSLRGNTEAFF; DNA: TGTGCCAGCAGTTTGAGGGGTAACACTGAAGCTTTCTTT
J: TRBJ2-3; V: TRBV5-6; D: TRBD1; size: -; CDR3: CASSPDRGRSTDTQYF; DNA: TGTGCCAGCAGCCCGGACAGGGGACGTAGCACAGATACGCAGTATTTT
J: TRBJ1-1; V: TRBV9; D: -; size: -; CDR3: CASSVGLGMNTEAFF; DNA: TGTGCCAGCAGCGTAGGACTTGGGATGAACACTGAAGCTTTCTTT
J: TRBJ1-3; V: TRBV6-1; D: -; size: -; CDR3: CATYSGNTIYF; DNA: TGTGCCACCTACTCTGGAAACACCATATATTTT
J: TRBJ2-1; V: TRBV6-5; D: TRBD1; size: once; CDR3: CASSQYRGSDNEQFF; DNA: TGTGCCAGCAGTCAATACAGGGGAAGTGACAATGAGCAGTTCTTC
J: TRBJ2-1; V: TRBV7-6; D: -; size: -; CDR3: CASSHPAVLNEQFF; DNA: TGTGCCAGCAGCCATCCAGCCGTCCTCAATGAGCAGTTCTTC
J: TRBJ1-1; V: TRBV7-2; D: TRBD1; size: -; CDR3: CASSLNRGATEAFF; DNA: TGTGCCAGCAGCCTCAACAGGGGGGCGACTGAAGCTTTCTTT
J: TRBJ1-1; V: TRBV5-1; D: -; size: once; CDR3: CASSRTGPRNTEAFF; DNA: TGCGCCAGCAGCCGGACGGGTCCCCGAAACACTGAAGCTTTCTTT
J: TRBJ2-1; V: TRBV5-6; D: -; size: -; CDR3: CASSLTGLGNEQFF; DNA: TGTGCCAGCAGCTTAACCGGGCTAGGCAATGAGCAGTTCTTC
J: TRBJ2-2; V: TRBV4-2; D: -; size: -; CDR3: CASSQEPGPNTGELFF; DNA: TGTGCCAGCAGCCAAGAGCCGGGGCCGAACACCGGGGAGCTGTTTTTT
J: TRBJ1-2; V: TRBV2; D: -; size: once; CDR3: CASRTGAYGYTF; DNA: TGTGCCAGCAGAACGGGGGCCTATGGCTACACCTTC
J: TRBJ1-2; V: TRBV12-5; D: TRBD1; size: -; CDR3: CASGPGQGRYGYTF; DNA: TGTGCTAGTGGTCCCGGACAGGGGCGCTATGGCTACACCTTC
J: TRBJ1-2; V: TRBV9; D: TRBD1; size: -; CDR3: CASSVTGLEGYTF; DNA: TGTGCCAGCAGCGTGACAGGGTTGGAGGGCTACACCTTC
J: TRBJ1-1; V: TRBV30; D: TRBD1; size: -; CDR3: CAWSSRGGWTEAFF; DNA: TGTGCCTGGAGCTCTCGAGGGGGCTGGACTGAAGCTTTCTTT
J: TRBJ1-2; V: TRBV21-1; D: -; size: -; CDR3: CASSFDRGIYGYTF; DNA: TGTGCCAGCAGCTTCGACAGGGGCATCTATGGCTACACCTTC
J: TRBJ2-7; V: TRBV10-3; D: -; size: -; CDR3: CAISEPFQGSYEQYF; DNA: TGTGCCATCAGTGAGCCGTTCCAGGGGTCCTACGAGCAGTACTTC
J: TRBJ2-2; V: TRBV7-3; D: -; size: -; CDR3: CASRSGTQNTGELFF; DNA: TGTGCCAGCAGATCCGGGACTCAGAACACCGGGGAGCTGTTTTTT
J: TRBJ2-7; V: TRBV27; D: TRBD1; size: -; CDR3: CASSMDRGPYEQYF; DNA: TGTGCCAGCAGTATGGACAGGGGCCCCTACGAGCAGTACTTC
J: TRBJ1-1; V: TRBV5-5; D: TRBD1; size: -; CDR3: CASSSPGQSMNTEAFF; DNA: TGTGCCAGCAGCTCACCGGGACAGAGCATGAACACTGAAGCTTTCTTT
J: TRBJ2-1; V: TRBV7-2; D: TRBD1; size: -; CDR3: CASRSPGQGVNEQFF; DNA: TGTGCCAGCAGATCTCCGGGACAGGGGGTCAATGAGCAGTTCTTC
J: TRBJ2-7; V: TRBV5-6; D: -; size: -; CDR3: CASSGTGFNYEQYF; DNA: TGTGCCAGCAGCGGCACAGGTTTCAACTACGAGCAGTACTTC
J: TRBJ2-5; V: TRBV6-6; D: TRBD2; size: -; CDR3: CASSYTGLAEETQYF; DNA: TGTGCCAGCAGTTACACCGGACTAGCGGAAGAGACCCAGTACTTC
J: TRBJ1-4; V: TRBV7-2; D: TRBD1; size: once; CDR3: CASSLTRMTGRNEKLFF; DNA: TGTGCCAGCAGCTTAACAAGGATGACAGGGCGGAATGAAAAACTGTTTTTT
J: TRBJ1-1; V: TRBV5-1; D: TRBD1; size: once; CDR3: CASSLRTGGVTTEAFF; DNA: TGCGCCAGCAGCTTGCGGACAGGGGGCGTAACAACTGAAGCTTTCTTT
J: TRBJ1-2; V: TRBV19; D: -; size: once; CDR3: CASSNPELYGYTF; DNA: TGTGCCAGTAGTAACCCAGAACTCTATGGCTACACCTTC
J: TRBJ2-3; V: TRBV7-9; D: -; size: -; CDR3: CASSLAQAGAGDTQYF; DNA: TGTGCCAGCAGCTTAGCTCAGGCGGGGGCAGGAGATACGCAGTATTTT
J: TRBJ1-2; V: TRBV11-1; D: TRBD1; size: once; CDR3: CATGGTGDRGQGGGYTF; DNA: TGTGCCACCGGAGGAACCGGAGACAGGGGCCAGGGTGGTGGCTACACCTTC
J: TRBJ2-3; V: TRBV7-3; D: TRBD2; size: -; CDR3: CASSPTGGADTQYF; DNA: TGTGCCAGCAGCCCCACCGGGGGGGCGGATACGCAGTATTTT
J: TRBJ1-6; V: TRBV7-2; D: -; size: -; CDR3: CASSLGGRGGNSPLHF; DNA: TGTGCCAGCAGCTTAGGTGGTAGGGGAGGGAATTCACCCCTCCACTTT
J: TRBJ1-5; V: TRBV5-1; D: -; size: -; CDR3: CASSLEGPGSQPQHF; DNA: TGCGCCAGCAGCTTGGAGGGGCCGGGGAGTCAGCCCCAGCATTTT